Sequencing of this T cell receptor (beta chain) was carried out in a study of cytomegalovirus exposure and HLA in healthy donors. As regards this clone: The antigen remains unidentified.

PCR primers comprised 60 Vbeta and 13 Jbeta primers. Only in-frame clones appear in the TCRdb table, and some are missing; sequencing was by immunoSEQ multiplex PCR. Its table lists 100,000 or so clones. Findings and limits, study-wide: It was reportedly the case that the classifier diagnosed cytomegalovirus status with high specificity and sensitivity. The study designated 150 or so TCR beta chains cytomegalovirus-associated. Most subjects had HLA-A and HLA-B alleles reportedly predicted accurately by TCR beta sequences. Available immune exposure information covered CMV serostatus only.

CDR1 and CDR2 (germline): SGHDN, FVKESK. The CDR3 runs to 17 residues. After removal of 4 bases from V and 5 bases from J, the junction contained 12 bases not matched to a gene. Sequencing was carried out using PBMCs. The clonotype comes from a man in his forties or fifties in good health and CMV-seronegative. The chain links TRBV14 to TRBJ2-7, with 12 bases aligning to TRBD2. This CDR3 is CASSPRLTSGRGDEQYF. The CDR3 DNA is TGTGCCAGCAGCCCCCGCCTGACTAGCGGGAGAGGTGACGAGCAGTACTTC.